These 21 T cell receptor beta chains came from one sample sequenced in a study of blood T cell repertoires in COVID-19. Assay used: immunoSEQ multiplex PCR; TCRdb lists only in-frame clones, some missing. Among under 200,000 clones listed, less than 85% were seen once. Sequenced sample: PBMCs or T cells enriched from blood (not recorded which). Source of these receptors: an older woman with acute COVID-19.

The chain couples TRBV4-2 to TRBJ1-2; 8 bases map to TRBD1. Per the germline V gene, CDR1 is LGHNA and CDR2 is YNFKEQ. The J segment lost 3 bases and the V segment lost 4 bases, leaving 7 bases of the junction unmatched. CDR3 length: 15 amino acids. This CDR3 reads CASSPGQGGDYGYTF. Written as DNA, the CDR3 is TGTGCCAGCAGCCCCGGACAGGGAGGTGACTATGGCTACACCTTC.

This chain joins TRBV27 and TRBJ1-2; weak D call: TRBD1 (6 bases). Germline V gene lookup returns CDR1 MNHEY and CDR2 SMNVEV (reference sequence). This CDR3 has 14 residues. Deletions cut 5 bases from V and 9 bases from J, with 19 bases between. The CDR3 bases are TGTGCCAGCAGTCCCCGACACCTAACAGGGAGCTACACCTTC. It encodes CASSPRHLTGSYTF.

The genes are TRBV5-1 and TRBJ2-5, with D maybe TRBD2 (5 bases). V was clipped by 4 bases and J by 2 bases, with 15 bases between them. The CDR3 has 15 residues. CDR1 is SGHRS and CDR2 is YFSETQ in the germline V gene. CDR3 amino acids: CASSPRAREQETQYF. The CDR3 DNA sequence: TGCGCCAGCAGCCCGAGGGCTAGGGAACAAGAGACCCAGTACTTC.

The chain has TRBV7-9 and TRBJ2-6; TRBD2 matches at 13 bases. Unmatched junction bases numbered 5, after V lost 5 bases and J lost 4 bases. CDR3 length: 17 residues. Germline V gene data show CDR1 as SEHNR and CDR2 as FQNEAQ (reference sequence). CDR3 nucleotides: TGTGCCAGCAGCGGACTAGCGGGAGTAGCCGGGGCCAACGTCCTGACTTTC. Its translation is CASSGLAGVAGANVLTF.

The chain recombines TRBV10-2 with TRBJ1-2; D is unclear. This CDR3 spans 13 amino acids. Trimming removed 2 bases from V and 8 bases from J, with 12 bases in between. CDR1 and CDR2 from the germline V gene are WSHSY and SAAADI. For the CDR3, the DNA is TGCGCCAGCAGTGAGGGGTCCCGAGGGGGCTACACCTTC. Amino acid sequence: CASSEGSRGGYTF.

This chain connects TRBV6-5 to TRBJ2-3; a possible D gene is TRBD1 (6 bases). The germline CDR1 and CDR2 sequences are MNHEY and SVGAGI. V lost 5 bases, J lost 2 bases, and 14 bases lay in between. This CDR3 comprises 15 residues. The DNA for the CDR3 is TGTGCCAGCAGTCACCGGGACACTGTCACAGATACGCAGTATTTT. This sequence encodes CASSHRDTVTDTQYF.

In nucleotides, the CDR3 is TGTGCCAGCAGTTTAGGAGTGACTGAAGCTTTCTTT. This translates into CASSLGVTEAFF. The V gene is TRBV28, the J gene TRBJ1-1; no reliable D call. The V end was cut by 2 bases, the J end by 5 bases, with 6 bases between. The CDR3 length is 12 residues. Germline CDR1 is MDHEN and CDR2 is SYDVKM.

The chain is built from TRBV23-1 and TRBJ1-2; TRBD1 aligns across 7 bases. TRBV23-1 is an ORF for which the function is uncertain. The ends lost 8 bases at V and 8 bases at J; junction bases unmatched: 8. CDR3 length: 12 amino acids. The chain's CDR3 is CASRTTGRGYTF. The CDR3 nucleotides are TGCGCCAGCCGTACGACAGGGAGAGGCTACACCTTC.

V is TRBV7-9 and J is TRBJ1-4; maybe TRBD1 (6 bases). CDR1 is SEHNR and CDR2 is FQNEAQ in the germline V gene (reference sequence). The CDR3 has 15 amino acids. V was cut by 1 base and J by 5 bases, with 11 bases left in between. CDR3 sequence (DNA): TGTGCCAGCAGCTTAGAAACAGGGATGAATGAAAAACTGTTTTTT. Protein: CASSLETGMNEKLFF.

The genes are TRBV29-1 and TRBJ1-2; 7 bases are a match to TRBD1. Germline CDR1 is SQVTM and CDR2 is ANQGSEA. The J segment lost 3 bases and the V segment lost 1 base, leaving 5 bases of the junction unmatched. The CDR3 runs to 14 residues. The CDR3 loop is CSVEVIGGYYGYTF. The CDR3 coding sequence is TGCAGCGTTGAAGTTATAGGGGGCTACTATGGCTACACCTTC.

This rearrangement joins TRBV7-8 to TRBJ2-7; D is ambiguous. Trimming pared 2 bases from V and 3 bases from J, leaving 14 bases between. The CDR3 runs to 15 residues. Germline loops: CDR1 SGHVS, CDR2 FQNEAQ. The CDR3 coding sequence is TGTGCCAGCAGCTTAAATCCCGGAGCGTACTACGAGCAGTACTTC. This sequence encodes CASSLNPGAYYEQYF.

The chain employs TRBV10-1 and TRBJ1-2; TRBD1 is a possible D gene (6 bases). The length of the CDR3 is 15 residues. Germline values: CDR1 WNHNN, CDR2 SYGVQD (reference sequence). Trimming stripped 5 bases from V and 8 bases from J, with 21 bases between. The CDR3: CASSSGPGALGGYTF. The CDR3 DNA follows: TGCGCCAGCAGTTCAGGACCAGGGGCGCTCGGGGGCTACACCTTC.

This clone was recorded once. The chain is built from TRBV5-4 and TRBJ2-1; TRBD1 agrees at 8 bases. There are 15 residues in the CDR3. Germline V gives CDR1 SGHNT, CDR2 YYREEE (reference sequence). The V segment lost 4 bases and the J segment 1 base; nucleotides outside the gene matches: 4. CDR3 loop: CASSPGGISYNEQFF. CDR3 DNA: TGTGCCAGCAGCCCAGGGGGCATTTCCTACAATGAGCAGTTCTTC.

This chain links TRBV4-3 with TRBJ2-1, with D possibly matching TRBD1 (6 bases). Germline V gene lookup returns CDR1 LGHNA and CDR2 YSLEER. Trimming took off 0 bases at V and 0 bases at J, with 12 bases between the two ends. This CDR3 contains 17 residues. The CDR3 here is CASSQEPTGSSYNEQFF. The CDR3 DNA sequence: TGCGCCAGCAGCCAAGAACCGACAGGAAGCTCCTACAATGAGCAGTTCTTC.

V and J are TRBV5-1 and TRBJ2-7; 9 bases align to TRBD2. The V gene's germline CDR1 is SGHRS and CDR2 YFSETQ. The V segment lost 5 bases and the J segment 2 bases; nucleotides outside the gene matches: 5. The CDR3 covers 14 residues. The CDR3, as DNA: TGCGCCAGCAGTAAAGCTAGCGGGACCTACGAGCAGTACTTC. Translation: CASSKASGTYEQYF. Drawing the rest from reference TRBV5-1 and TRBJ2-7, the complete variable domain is KAGVTQTPRYLIKTRGQQVTLSCSPISGHRSVSWYQQTPGQGLQFLFEYFSETQRNKGNFPGRFSGRQFSNSRSEMNVSTLELGDSALYLCASSKASGTYEQYFGPGTRLTVT.

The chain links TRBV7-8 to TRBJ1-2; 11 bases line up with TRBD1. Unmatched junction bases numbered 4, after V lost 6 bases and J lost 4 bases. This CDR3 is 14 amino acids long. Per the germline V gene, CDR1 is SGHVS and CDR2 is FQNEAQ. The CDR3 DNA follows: TGTGCCAGCAGGAGAGGGACAGGGGGCTATGGCTACACCTTC. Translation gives CASRRGTGGYGYTF.

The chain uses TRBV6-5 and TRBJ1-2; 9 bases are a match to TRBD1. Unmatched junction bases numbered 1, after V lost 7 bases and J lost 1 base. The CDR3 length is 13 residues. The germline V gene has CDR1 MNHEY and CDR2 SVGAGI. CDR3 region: CASKTGGNYGYTF. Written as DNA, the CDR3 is TGTGCCAGCAAGACAGGGGGTAACTATGGCTACACCTTC.

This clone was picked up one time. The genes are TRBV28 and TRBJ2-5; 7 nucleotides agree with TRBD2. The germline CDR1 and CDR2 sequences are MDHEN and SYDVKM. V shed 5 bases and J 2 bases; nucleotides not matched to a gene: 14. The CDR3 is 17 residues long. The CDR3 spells CASSPLGGSGLQETQYF. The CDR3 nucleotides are TGTGCCAGCAGTCCACTGGGGGGGTCGGGACTTCAAGAGACCCAGTACTTC.

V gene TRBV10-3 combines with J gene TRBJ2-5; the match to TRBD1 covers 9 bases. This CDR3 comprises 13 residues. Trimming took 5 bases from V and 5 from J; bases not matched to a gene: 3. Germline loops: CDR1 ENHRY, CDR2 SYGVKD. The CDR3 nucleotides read TGTGCCATCAGTAAAGACAGGGGGGAGACCCAGTACTTC. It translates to CAISKDRGETQYF.

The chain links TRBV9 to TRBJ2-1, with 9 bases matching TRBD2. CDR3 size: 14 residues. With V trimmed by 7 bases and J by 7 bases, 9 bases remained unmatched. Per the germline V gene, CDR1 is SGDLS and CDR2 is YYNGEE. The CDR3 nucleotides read TGTGCCAGCTCCGGCGGGGGGGCCAGAAATGAGCAGTTCTTC. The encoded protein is CASSGGGARNEQFF.

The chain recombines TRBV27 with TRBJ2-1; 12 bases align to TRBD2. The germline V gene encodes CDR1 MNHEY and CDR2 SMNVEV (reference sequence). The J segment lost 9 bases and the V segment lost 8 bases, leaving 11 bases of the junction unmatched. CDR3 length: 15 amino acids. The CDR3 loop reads CASGILAGGLVEQFF. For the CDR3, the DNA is TGTGCCAGCGGCATCCTAGCGGGGGGGCTCGTTGAGCAGTTCTTC.